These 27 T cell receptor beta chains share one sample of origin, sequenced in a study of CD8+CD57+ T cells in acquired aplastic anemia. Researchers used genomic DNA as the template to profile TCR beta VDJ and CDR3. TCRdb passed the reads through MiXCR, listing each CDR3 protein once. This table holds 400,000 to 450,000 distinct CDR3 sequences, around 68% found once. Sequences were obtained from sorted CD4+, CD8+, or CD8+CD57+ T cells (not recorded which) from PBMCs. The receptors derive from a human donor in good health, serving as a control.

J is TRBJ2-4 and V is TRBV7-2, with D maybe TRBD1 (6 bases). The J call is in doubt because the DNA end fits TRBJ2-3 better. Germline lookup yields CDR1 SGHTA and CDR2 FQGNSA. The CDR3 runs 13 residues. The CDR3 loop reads CASSFAVGAGQYF. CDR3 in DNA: TGTGCCAGCAGCTTCGCCGTGGGGGCCGGGCAGTATTTT.

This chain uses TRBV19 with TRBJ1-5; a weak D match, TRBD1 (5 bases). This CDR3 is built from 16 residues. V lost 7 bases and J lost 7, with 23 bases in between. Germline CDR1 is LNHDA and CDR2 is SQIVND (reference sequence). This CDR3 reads CASTKAGQNRHQPQHF. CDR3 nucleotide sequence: TGTGCCAGTACCAAAGCGGGGCAGAATAGGCACCAGCCCCAGCATTTT.

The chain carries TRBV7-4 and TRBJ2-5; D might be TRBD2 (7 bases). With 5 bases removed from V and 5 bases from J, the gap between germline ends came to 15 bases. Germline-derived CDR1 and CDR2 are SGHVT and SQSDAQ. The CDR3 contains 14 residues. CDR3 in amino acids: CASSARGGGETQYF. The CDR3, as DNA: TGTGCCAGCAGCGCCCGAGGGGGGGGGGAGACCCAGTACTTC.

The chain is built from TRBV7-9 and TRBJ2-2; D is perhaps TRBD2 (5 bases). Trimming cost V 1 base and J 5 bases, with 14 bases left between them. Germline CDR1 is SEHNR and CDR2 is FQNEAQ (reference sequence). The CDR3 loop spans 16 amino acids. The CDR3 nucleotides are TGTGCCAGCAGCTTAGGGAGGTTTAGCGCTACCGGGGAGCTGTTTTTT. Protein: CASSLGRFSATGELFF. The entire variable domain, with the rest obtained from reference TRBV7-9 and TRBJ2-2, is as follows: DTGVSQNPRHKITKRGQNVTFRCDPISEHNRLYWYRQTLGQGPEFLTYFQNEAQLEKSRLLSDRFSAERPKGSFSTLEIQRTEQGDSAMYLCASSLGRFSATGELFFGEGSRLTVL.

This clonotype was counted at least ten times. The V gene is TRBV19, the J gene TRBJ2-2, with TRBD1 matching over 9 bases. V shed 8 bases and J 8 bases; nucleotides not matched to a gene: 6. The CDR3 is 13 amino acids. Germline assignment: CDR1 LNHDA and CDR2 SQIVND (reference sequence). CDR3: CASRRQGEGELFF. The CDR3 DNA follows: TGTGCCAGTCGACGACAGGGGGAGGGGGAGCTGTTTTTT.

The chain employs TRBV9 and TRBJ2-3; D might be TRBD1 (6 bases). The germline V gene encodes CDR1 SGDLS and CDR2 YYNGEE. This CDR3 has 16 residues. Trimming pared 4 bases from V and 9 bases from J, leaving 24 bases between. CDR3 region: CASSPRPGRGGLTQYF. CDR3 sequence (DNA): TGTGCCAGCAGCCCCCGGCCCGGACGTGGGGGCTTGACGCAGTATTTT.

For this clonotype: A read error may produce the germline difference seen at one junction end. In DNA, the CDR3 is TGTGCCAGCAGCCTCATACCGGGAAACGGCACACTGGATTTT. Translated, it gives CASSLIPGNGTLDF. The rearrangement uses TRBV7-8 and TRBJ1-4; D remains unclear. The germline CDR1 and CDR2 sequences are SGHVS and FQNEAQ. The CDR3 is 14 amino acids.

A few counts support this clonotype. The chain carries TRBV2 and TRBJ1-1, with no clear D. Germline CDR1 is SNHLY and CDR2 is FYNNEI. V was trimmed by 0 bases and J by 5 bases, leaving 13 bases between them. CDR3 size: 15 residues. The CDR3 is CASSEARRVFTEAFF. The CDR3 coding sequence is TGTGCCAGCAGTGAAGCTCGACGGGTTTTTACTGAAGCTTTCTTT.

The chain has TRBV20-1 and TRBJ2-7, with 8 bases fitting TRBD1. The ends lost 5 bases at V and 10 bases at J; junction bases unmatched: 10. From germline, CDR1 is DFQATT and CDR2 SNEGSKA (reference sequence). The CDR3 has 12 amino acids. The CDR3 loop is CSASRGRNLQYF. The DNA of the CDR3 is TGCAGTGCTTCCAGGGGGCGAAATTTACAGTACTTC.

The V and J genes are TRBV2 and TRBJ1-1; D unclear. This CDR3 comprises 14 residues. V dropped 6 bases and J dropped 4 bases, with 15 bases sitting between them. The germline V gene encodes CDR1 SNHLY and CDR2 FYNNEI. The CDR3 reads CASSEKFRSTEAFF. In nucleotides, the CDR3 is TGTGCCAGCAGCGAAAAATTCCGAAGCACTGAAGCTTTCTTT.

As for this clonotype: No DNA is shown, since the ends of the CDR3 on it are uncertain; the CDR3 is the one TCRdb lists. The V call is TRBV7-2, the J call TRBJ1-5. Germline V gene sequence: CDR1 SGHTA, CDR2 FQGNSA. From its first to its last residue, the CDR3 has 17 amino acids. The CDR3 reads CASSVKGDTQYFGPQHF.

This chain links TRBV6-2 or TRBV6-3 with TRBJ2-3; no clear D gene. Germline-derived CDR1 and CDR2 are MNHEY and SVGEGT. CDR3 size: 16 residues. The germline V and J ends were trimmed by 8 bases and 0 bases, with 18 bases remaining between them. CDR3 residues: CASCKVAALSTDTQYF. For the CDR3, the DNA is TGTGCCAGCTGCAAGGTGGCGGCGTTGAGCACAGATACGCAGTATTTT.

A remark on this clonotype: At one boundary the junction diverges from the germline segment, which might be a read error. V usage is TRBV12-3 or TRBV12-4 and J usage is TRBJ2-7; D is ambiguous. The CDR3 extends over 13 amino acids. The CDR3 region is CASRTPTSSEQYF. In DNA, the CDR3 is TGTGCCAGCAGGACACCGACCTCCTCCGAGCAGTACTTC.

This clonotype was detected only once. CDR3 amino acids: CSVGAGINTEAFF. In DNA, the CDR3 is TGCAGCGTTGGGGCAGGAATAAACACTGAAGCTTTCTTT. V and J are TRBV20-1 and TRBJ1-1, with D possibly being TRBD1 (5 bases). The CDR3 contains 13 residues. CDR1 DFQATT and CDR2 SNEGSKA come from the germline V gene (reference sequence).

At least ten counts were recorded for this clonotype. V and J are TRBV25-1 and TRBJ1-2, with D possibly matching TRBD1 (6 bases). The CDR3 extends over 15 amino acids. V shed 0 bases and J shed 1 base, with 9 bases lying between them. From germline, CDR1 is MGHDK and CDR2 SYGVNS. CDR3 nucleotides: TGTGCCAGCAGTGAATATAAGGGGGTTAACTATGGCTACACCTTC. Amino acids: CASSEYKGVNYGYTF.

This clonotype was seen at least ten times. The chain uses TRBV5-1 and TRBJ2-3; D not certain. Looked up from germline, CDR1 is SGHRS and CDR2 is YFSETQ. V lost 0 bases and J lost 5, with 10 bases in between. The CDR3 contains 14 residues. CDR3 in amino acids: CASSLGQVLDTQYF. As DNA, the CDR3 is TGCGCCAGCAGCTTGGGTCAGGTTTTAGATACGCAGTATTTT.

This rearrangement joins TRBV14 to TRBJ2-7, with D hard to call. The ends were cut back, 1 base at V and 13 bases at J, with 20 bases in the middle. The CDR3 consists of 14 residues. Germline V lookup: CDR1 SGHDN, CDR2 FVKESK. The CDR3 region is CASSQGKLSPLHYF. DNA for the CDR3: TGTGCCAGCAGCCAAGGGAAGCTTTCACCCCTCCACTACTTC.

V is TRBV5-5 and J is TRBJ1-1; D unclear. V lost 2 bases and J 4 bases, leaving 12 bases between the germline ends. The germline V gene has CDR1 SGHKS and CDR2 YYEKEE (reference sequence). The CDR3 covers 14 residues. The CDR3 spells CASSLGRTGTEAFF. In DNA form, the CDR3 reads TGTGCCAGCAGCTTAGGGCGGACGGGCACTGAAGCTTTCTTT.

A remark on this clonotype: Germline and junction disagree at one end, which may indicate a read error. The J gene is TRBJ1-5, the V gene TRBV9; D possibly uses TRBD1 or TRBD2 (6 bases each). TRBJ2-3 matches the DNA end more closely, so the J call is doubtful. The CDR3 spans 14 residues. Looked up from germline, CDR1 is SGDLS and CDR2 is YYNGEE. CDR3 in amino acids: CASSWGASTDTQYF. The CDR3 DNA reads TGTGCCAGCAGCTGGGGGGCGAGCACAGATACCCAGTATTTT.

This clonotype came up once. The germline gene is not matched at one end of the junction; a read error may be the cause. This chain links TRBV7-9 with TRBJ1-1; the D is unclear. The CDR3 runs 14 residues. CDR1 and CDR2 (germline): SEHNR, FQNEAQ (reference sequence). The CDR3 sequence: CASSLAADTQYFCF. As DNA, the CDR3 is TGTGCCAGCAGCTTAGCCGCAGATACGCAGTATTTTTGCTTT.

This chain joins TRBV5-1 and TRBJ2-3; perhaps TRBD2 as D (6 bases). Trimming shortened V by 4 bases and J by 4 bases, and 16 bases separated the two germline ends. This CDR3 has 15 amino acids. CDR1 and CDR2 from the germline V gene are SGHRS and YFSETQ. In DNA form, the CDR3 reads TGCGCCAGCAGCACGTCGGGGGTATTTCCAGATACGCAGTATTTT. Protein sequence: CASSTSGVFPDTQYF.

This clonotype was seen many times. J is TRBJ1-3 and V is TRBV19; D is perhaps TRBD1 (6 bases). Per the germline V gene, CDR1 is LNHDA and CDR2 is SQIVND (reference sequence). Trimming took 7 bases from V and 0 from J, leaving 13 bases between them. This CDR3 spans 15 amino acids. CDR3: CASNRQVYSGNTIYF. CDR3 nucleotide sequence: TGTGCCAGTAACCGACAGGTCTACTCTGGAAACACCATATATTTT.

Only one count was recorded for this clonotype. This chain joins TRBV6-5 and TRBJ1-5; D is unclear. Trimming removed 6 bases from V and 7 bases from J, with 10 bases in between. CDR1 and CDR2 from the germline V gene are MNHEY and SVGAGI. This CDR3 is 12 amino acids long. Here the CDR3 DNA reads TGTGCCAGCAGCCACTCAGGACAGCCCCAGCATTTT. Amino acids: CASSHSGQPQHF.

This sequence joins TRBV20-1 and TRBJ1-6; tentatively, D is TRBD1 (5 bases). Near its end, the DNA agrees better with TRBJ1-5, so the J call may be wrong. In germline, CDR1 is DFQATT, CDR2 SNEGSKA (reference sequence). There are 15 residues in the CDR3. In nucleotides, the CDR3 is TGCAGTGCTAGAAGGACATACAGCACAGATCAGCCCCAGCATTTT. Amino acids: CSARRTYSTDQPQHF.

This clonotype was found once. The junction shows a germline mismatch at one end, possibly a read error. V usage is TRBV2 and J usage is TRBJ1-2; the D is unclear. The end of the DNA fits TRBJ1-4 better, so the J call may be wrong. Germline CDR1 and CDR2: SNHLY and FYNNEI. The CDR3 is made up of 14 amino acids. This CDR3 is CASSFRTGDERLFF. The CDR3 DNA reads TGTGCCAGCAGCTTCAGGACTGGGGATGAAAGACTGTTTTTT.

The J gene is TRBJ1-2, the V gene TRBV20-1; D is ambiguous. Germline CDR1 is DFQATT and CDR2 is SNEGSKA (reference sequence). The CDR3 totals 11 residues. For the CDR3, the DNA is TGCAGCGTCCAGGACGCAAGAGGCTACACCTTC. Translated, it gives CSVQDARGYTF.

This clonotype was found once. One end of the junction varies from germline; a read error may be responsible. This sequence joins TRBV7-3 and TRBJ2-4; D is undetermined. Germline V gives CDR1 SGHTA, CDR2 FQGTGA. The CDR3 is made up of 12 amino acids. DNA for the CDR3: TGCGCCAGCAGCTTCGACATGGGCATTCAGTACTTC. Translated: CASSFDMGIQYF.